A selection of T cell receptor beta chains follows, all from one sample in a study of blood T cell repertoires in COVID-19. Profiled with immunoSEQ multiplex PCR; TCRdb holds only in-frame clones, not every one. The data contain 50,000 or so clones, over 75% of them singletons. The sample was peripheral blood. The receptors shown here come from an older man with COVID-19, enrolled during active disease. The CDR3 runs from the conserved cysteine through the conserved F or W. The D gene is left open where the match is weak. Expanded clones are given a class, and other clones once, few, many or no size at all.

cdr3_aa	cdr3_nt	j_call	v_call	clone_size	d_call
CASSLAWGGNTEAFF	TGCGCCAGCAGCTTGGCATGGGGAGGGAACACTGAAGCTTTCTTT	TRBJ1-1	TRBV5-1	.	.
CASSPRLAGGETQYF	TGTGCCAGCAGCCCCAGACTAGCGGGAGGGGAGACCCAGTACTTC	TRBJ2-5	TRBV7-2	.	TRBD2
CASTPGQGNTEAFF	TGTGCCAGCACCCCCGGACAGGGAAACACTGAAGCTTTCTTT	TRBJ1-1	TRBV9	few	TRBD1
CASSLGQPIKRSTDTQYF	TGTGCCAGCAGCTTAGGGCAGCCGATCAAGAGGAGCACAGATACGCAGTATTTT	TRBJ2-3	TRBV11-2	.	.
CASSFIVEEEQFF	TGCGCCAGCAGCTTCATTGTCGAGGAGGAGCAGTTCTTC	TRBJ2-1	TRBV5-1	.	.
CASSPVQMSSGNTIYF	TGTGCCAGCAGCCCTGTACAGATGAGCTCTGGAAACACCATATATTTT	TRBJ1-3	TRBV27	.	.
CSVDLGLADTYNEQFF	TGCAGCGTTGATTTAGGACTAGCGGACACCTACAATGAGCAGTTCTTC	TRBJ2-1	TRBV29-1	.	TRBD2
CASSREGTTGELFF	TGTGCCAGTAGTCGGGAGGGAACCACCGGGGAGCTGTTTTTT	TRBJ2-2	TRBV19	.	TRBD2
CASSPEGVSLGYTF	TGTGCCAGCTCACCTGAGGGGGTTTCTCTCGGCTACACCTTC	TRBJ1-2	TRBV18	.	.
CASSLTGGAFEAFF	TGTGCCAGCAGTTTGACAGGGGGCGCATTTGAAGCTTTCTTT	TRBJ1-1	TRBV6-2/TRBV6-3	.	TRBD1
CAWSAGTYNEQFF	TGTGCCTGGAGCGCAGGCACCTACAATGAGCAGTTCTTC	TRBJ2-1	TRBV30	.	.
CASSVSGGTNTGELFF	TGTGCCAGCAGCGTAAGCGGGGGGACGAACACCGGGGAGCTGTTTTTT	TRBJ2-2	TRBV9	.	TRBD2
CATSDLEAAAYNEQFF	TGTGCCACCAGTGATTTGGAAGCGGCGGCTTACAATGAGCAGTTCTTC	TRBJ2-1	TRBV24-1	.	.
CASSQGSLGGYTF	TGCGCCAGCAGCCAAGGGAGTTTAGGTGGCTACACCTTC	TRBJ1-2	TRBV4-1	.	.
CASSKRTVGVGTEAFF	TGTGCCAGCAGTAAACGGACGGTCGGGGTAGGCACTGAAGCTTTCTTT	TRBJ1-1	TRBV6-2/TRBV6-3	.	.
CASSSRTGGAGELFF	TGCGCCAGCAGCTCAAGGACAGGAGGGGCCGGGGAGCTGTTTTTT	TRBJ2-2	TRBV5-1	.	.
CASSLTGTGNEETQYF	TGTGCCAGTAGTCTTACCGGGACAGGGAATGAAGAGACCCAGTACTTC	TRBJ2-5	TRBV19	.	TRBD1
CASAGGFQETQYF	TGTGCCAGCGCTGGGGGCTTCCAAGAGACCCAGTACTTC	TRBJ2-5	TRBV28	.	.
CASSRGTSGIDEQFF	TGTGCCAGTAGCCGCGGGACTAGCGGGATCGATGAGCAGTTCTTC	TRBJ2-1	TRBV19	.	TRBD2
CASSQGSGGGRTEAFF	TGCGCCAGCAGCCAAGGGAGTGGGGGAGGCAGAACTGAAGCTTTCTTT	TRBJ1-1	TRBV4-3	.	.
CASGRDRTSTSTDTQYF	TGTGCCAGCGGACGGGACAGGACCTCGACTAGCACAGATACGCAGTATTTT	TRBJ2-3	TRBV9	.	TRBD1
CASSLGGTGGASGNSPLHF	TGTGCCAGCAGCTTAGGAGGGACAGGGGGCGCCTCTGGGAATTCACCCCTCCACTTT	TRBJ1-6	TRBV7-6	.	TRBD1
CASSPHPGQGRDNQPQHF	TGTGCCAGCAGCCCTCACCCGGGACAGGGACGGGACAATCAGCCCCAGCATTTT	TRBJ1-5	TRBV4-2	.	TRBD1
CASSQRLGDGRNEQYF	TGTGCCAGCAGCCAAAGATTAGGGGATGGAAGAAACGAGCAGTACTTC	TRBJ2-7	TRBV4-2	.	.
CASSVERGGTDTQYF	TGTGCCAGCAGCGTAGAACGGGGGGGAACAGATACGCAGTATTTT	TRBJ2-3	TRBV9	.	TRBD2
CASTPGLGSVKNIQYF	TGTGCCAGCACCCCCGGTCTTGGAAGCGTCAAAAACATTCAGTACTTC	TRBJ2-4	TRBV6-2/TRBV6-3	.	.